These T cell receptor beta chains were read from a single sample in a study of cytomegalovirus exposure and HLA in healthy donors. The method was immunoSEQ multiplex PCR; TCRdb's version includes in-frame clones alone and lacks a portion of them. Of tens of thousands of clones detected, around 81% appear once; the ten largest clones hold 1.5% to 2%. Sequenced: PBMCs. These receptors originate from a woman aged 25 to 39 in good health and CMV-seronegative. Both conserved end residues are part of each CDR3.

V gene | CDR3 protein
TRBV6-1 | CASSDAPISNQPQHF
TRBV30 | CAWSNWKEGDTEAFF
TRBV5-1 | CASSSGTGGLGQYF
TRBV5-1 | CASSSPTSGNEQFF
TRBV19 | CASSIEWAEGGLNQPQHF
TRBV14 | CASLGFYEQYF
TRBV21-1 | CASSPAGQDLDTQYF
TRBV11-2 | CVSSLGRSGTEAFF
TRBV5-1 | CASSLSASGNTGELFF
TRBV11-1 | CASSTDGRSKGSGNTIYF
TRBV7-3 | CASSSAGESGGELFF
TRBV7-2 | CASSLDGTGGMSNTEAFF
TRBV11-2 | CASSSQGNYGYTF
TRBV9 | CASSATGTGGLGGELFF
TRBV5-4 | CASSPSGIIPGELFF
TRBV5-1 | CASSRQGGGEQYF
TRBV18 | CASSQTGKPLEQFF
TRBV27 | CASSFTGARQPQHF
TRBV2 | CAIGQRLQETQYF
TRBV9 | CASSVDGRAGEQFF
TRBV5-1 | CASSLLGQTLGDGYTF
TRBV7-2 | CASSLDLRSSYNSPLHF
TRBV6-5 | CASSRDRVDGYTF
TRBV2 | CATPRGSGEQFF
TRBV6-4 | CASSDSSAGTSLNEQFF
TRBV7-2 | CASSLMGGPGELFF
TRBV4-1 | CASSQPTSGSRDTQYF
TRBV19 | CASNDRFGQPQHF
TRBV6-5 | CASSYGRGPGGYTF
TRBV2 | CASRVTSGGLYEQYF
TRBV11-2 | CASSPTQRGAGGYEQFF
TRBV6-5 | CASRPGLAYNEQFF
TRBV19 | CASSIDRDRGRIGNQPQHF
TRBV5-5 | CASSINPGGSSYNEQFF
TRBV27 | CASSFRQLLMNTEAFF
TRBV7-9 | CSSSLTLTATNEKLFF
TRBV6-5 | CASSYIIFGGTGELFF
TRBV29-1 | CSPMSDRVIYGYTF
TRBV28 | CASSPGLADGIIYEQYF
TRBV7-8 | CASSFSGGSYEQYF
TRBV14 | CASSQTRGTEAFF
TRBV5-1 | CASSWQGFEDTQYF
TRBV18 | CASSPLTRVPGELFF
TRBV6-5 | CASTGGPGELFF
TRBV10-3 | CAISEPGASGSYEQYF
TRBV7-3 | CASSPRGPTNTGELFF
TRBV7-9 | CASSLGQGRTEAFF
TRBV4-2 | CASSQDRDRANSPLHF
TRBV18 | CASSPTTGWDQPQHF
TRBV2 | CASTSRGGKYNEQFF
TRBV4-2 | CASSQEPAGGAGELFF
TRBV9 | CASSVESGRALSEQFF
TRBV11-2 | CASSMGQGGYEQYF
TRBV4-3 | CASSQDLRGAYGYTF
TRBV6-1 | CASRRLAGNQETQYF
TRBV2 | CASRGTGGWSSAKNSQYF
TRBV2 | CASRSNSGRNQPQHF